This TCR beta chain was identified during a study of control samples from healthy donors and cancer patients. TCRdb's table, derived via immunoSEQ multiplex PCR, lists solely in-frame clones and lacks some. The repertoire has under 200,000 clones, 80% to 95% of them found once; the top ten carry 0.68%. This CDR3 is built from 15 residues. Germline loops: CDR1 MDHEN, CDR2 SYDVKM. With 5 bases removed from V and 8 bases from J, the gap between germline ends came to 18 bases. The rearrangement uses TRBV28 and TRBJ1-4; perhaps TRBD1 as D (5 bases). The clonotype originates from a woman aged 25 to 39 in good health. The specimen sequenced was blood. The CDR3: CASSGRGREWEKLFF. As DNA, the CDR3 is TGTGCCAGCAGTGGGAGGGGTAGAGAGTGGGAAAAACTGTTTTTT.